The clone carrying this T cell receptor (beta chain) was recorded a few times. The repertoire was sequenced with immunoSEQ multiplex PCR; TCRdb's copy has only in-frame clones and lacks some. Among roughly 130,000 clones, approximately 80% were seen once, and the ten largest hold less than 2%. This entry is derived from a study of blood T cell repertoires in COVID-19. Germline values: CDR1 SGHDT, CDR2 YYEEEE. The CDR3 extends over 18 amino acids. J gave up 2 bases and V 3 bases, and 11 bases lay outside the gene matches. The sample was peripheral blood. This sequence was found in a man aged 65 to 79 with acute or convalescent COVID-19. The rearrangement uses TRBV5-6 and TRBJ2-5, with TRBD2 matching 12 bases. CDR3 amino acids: CASSSRLAGASFQETQYF. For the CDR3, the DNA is TGTGCCAGCAGCTCCAGACTAGCGGGGGCCTCTTTTCAAGAGACCCAGTACTTC.